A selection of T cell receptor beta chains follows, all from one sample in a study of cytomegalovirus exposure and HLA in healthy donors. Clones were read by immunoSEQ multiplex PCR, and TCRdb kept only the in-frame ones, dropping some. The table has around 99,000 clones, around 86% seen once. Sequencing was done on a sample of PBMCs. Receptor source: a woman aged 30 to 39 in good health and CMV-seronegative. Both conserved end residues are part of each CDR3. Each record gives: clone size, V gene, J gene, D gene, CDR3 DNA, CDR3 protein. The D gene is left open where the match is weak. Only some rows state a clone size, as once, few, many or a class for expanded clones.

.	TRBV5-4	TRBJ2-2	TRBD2	TGTGCCAGCAGTTCCTTGGCGGGGGGAAACACCGGGGAGCTGTTTTTT	CASSSLAGGNTGELFF
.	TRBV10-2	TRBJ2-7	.	TGCGCCAGCACGACAGGACTCTACGAGCAGTACTTC	CASTTGLYEQYF
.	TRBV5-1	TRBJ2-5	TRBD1	TGCGCCAGCAGCTTGCCAGGGGGCCAGGAGACCCAGTACTTC	CASSLPGGQETQYF
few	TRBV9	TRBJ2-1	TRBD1	TGTGCCAGCAGCTGGGACAGTTACAATGAGCAGTTCTTC	CASSWDSYNEQFF
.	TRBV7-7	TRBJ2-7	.	TGTGCTAGCAGCTCACACCGGGTCCTCTACGAGCAGTACTTC	CASSSHRVLYEQYF
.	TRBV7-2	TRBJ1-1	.	TGTGCCAGCAGCGTTAAACTAGAAGCTTTCTTT	CASSVKLEAFF
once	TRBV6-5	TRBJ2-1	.	TGTGCCAGCAGGCCACTACGCGATTCCTACAATGAGCAGTTCTTC	CASRPLRDSYNEQFF
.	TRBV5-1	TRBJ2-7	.	TGCGCCAGCAGCTTGCTTCTTAACGAGCAGTACTTC	CASSLLLNEQYF
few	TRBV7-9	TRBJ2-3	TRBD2	TGTGCCAGCAGCTTAGGTCGGGAGGGCCATCTAGATACGCAGTATTTT	CASSLGREGHLDTQYF
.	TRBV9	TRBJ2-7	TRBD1	TGTGCCAGCAGCTTCGCCGCCGGTGTGACAGGGTACGAGCAGTACTTC	CASSFAAGVTGYEQYF
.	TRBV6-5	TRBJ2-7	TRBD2	TGTGCCAGCAGATGGACTAGCGGGACCTACGAGCAGTACTTC	CASRWTSGTYEQYF
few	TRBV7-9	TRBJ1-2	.	TGTGCCAGCAGCTTACAAACCTCCCAACAGGGTGGCTACACCTTC	CASSLQTSQQGGYTF
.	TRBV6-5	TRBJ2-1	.	TGTGCCAGCAGTTACGGGGGCCCTATTGAGCAGTTCTTC	CASSYGGPIEQFF
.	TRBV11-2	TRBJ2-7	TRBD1	TGTGCCAGCAGCTTAGAGACAGGGCTAGACGAGCAGTACTTC	CASSLETGLDEQYF
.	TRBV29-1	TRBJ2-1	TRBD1	TGCAGCGTTGAAGATCCCACAGGGGGCGCCGGGTTCTTC	CSVEDPTGGAGFF
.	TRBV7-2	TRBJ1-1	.	TGTGCCAGCAGCGCGGTGCGGGGTGAAGCTTTCTTT	CASSAVRGEAFF
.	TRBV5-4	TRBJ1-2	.	TGTGCCAGCACCCTTAACCCGGGACAACGCTACTATGGCTACACCTTC	CASTLNPGQRYYGYTF
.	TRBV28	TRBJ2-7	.	TGTGCCAGCAGTTCCGATCGGGACATACTGGGGAATCCCTTC	CASSSDRDILGNPF
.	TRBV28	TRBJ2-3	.	TGTGCCAGCAGTAAGGGGGAAGACACAGATACGCAGTATTTT	CASSKGEDTDTQYF
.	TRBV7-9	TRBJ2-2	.	TGTTCCAGCAGCTTAACAACCGGGGAGCTGTTTTTT	CSSSLTTGELFF